This T cell receptor beta chain was identified during a study of cytomegalovirus exposure and HLA in healthy donors. Whole-study findings and limits: Reported findings show TCR beta sequences accurately forecast HLA-A and HLA-B alleles in most subjects. The investigators catalogued about 170 TCR beta chains as cytomegalovirus-associated. It was only CMV serostatus that was available as immune exposure information.

Germline CDR1 and CDR2: MNHEY and SVGAGI. This CDR3 contains 12 residues. The ends were cut back, 4 bases at V and 14 bases at J, with 12 bases in the middle. Details on this clone: What it recognizes is unknown.

When sampled, the donors appeared nominally healthy, though they likely had unrecorded immune exposures. 13 Jbeta primers and 60 Vbeta primers were used for the PCR. Data came from immunoSEQ multiplex PCR; TCRdb stores just in-frame clones and leaves some out. The sample has some 170,000 clones, roughly 76% seen once; the top ten hold 4% to 5%. The chain carries TRBV6-5 and TRBJ1-6; the D gene is possibly TRBD1 (6 bases). Sequenced sample: PBMCs. The TCR sequence derives from a woman younger than 30 in good health and CMV-seropositive. CDR3 loop: CASSSSDRSLHF. CDR3 nucleotide sequence: TGTGCCAGCAGTTCCTCCGACAGGTCCCTCCACTTT.